The rows below give T cell receptor beta chains drawn from one sample of a study of blood T cell repertoires in COVID-19. Clones were sequenced by immunoSEQ multiplex PCR, and TCRdb holds only the in-frame ones, with some missing. Altogether 140,000 to 150,000 clones are present, around 87% being singletons, with the ten largest covering about 6%. Input material: peripheral blood. Receptor source: an older man with acute or convalescent COVID-19. Both conserved end residues are part of each CDR3. Each record gives: J gene, D gene, V gene, CDR3 length, CDR3 protein. The D gene is left open where the match is weak.

j_call: TRBJ2-7
d_call: TRBD2
v_call: TRBV20-1
cdr3_length: 16
cdr3_aa: CSASGTSAYYSYEQYF

j_call: TRBJ1-4
d_call: .
v_call: TRBV7-8
cdr3_length: 15
cdr3_aa: CASSARTVTSEKLFF

j_call: TRBJ1-4
d_call: .
v_call: TRBV19
cdr3_length: 15
cdr3_aa: CASSKIRGGNEKLFF

j_call: TRBJ2-2
d_call: .
v_call: TRBV6-4
cdr3_length: 16
cdr3_aa: CASSDSPVVATGELFF

j_call: TRBJ1-2
d_call: .
v_call: TRBV7-9
cdr3_length: 14
cdr3_aa: CASSSRWANYGYTF

j_call: TRBJ2-1
d_call: TRBD2
v_call: TRBV7-9
cdr3_length: 15
cdr3_aa: CASSPSGGLLNEQFF

j_call: TRBJ2-5
d_call: .
v_call: TRBV11-1
cdr3_length: 14
cdr3_aa: CASSLAGAQETQYF

j_call: TRBJ2-1
d_call: .
v_call: TRBV2
cdr3_length: 13
cdr3_aa: CASSVGLYNEQFF

j_call: TRBJ2-2
d_call: .
v_call: TRBV3-1/TRBV3-2
cdr3_length: 15
cdr3_aa: CASSQSLSNTGELFF

j_call: TRBJ1-5
d_call: .
v_call: TRBV2
cdr3_length: 14
cdr3_aa: CASTAGAAGQPQHF

j_call: TRBJ1-2
d_call: TRBD1
v_call: TRBV5-8
cdr3_length: 14
cdr3_aa: CASSLARGNYGYTF

j_call: TRBJ2-3
d_call: TRBD1
v_call: TRBV9
cdr3_length: 13
cdr3_aa: CASSGTTQGAQYF

j_call: TRBJ2-1
d_call: .
v_call: TRBV7-2
cdr3_length: 18
cdr3_aa: CASSLERVWRTGNNEQFF

j_call: TRBJ2-7
d_call: TRBD2
v_call: TRBV5-6
cdr3_length: 16
cdr3_aa: CASSLGWGTSTYEQYF

j_call: TRBJ1-2
d_call: .
v_call: TRBV4-1
cdr3_length: 14
cdr3_aa: CASSQEKRNYGYTF

j_call: TRBJ2-6
d_call: .
v_call: TRBV28
cdr3_length: 15
cdr3_aa: CASSSSGDGANVLTF

j_call: TRBJ2-3
d_call: TRBD1
v_call: TRBV9
cdr3_length: 15
cdr3_aa: CASSTRDRSTDTQYF

j_call: TRBJ2-2
d_call: .
v_call: TRBV29-1
cdr3_length: 13
cdr3_aa: CSVGGLNTGELFF

j_call: TRBJ2-7
d_call: .
v_call: TRBV2
cdr3_length: 12
cdr3_aa: CASSLQGNEQYF

j_call: TRBJ1-6
d_call: .
v_call: TRBV5-5
cdr3_length: 16
cdr3_aa: CASSLDREPYNSPLHF

j_call: TRBJ1-3
d_call: TRBD1
v_call: TRBV6-6
cdr3_length: 15
cdr3_aa: CATRSKGALGNTIYF

j_call: TRBJ1-5
d_call: TRBD1
v_call: TRBV6-2/TRBV6-3
cdr3_length: 14
cdr3_aa: CASSWGTGNQPQHF

j_call: TRBJ2-7
d_call: TRBD2
v_call: TRBV19
cdr3_length: 13
cdr3_aa: CASRTSPGGEQYF

j_call: TRBJ1-6
d_call: .
v_call: TRBV2
cdr3_length: 16
cdr3_aa: CASSDQSFSYNSPLHF

j_call: TRBJ2-2
d_call: .
v_call: TRBV6-4
cdr3_length: 15
cdr3_aa: CASSPRRGLGGELFF

j_call: TRBJ1-2
d_call: .
v_call: TRBV18
cdr3_length: 14
cdr3_aa: CASSPSQGAYGYTF

j_call: TRBJ2-5
d_call: TRBD2
v_call: TRBV19
cdr3_length: 16
cdr3_aa: CASSSGLAGNQETQYF